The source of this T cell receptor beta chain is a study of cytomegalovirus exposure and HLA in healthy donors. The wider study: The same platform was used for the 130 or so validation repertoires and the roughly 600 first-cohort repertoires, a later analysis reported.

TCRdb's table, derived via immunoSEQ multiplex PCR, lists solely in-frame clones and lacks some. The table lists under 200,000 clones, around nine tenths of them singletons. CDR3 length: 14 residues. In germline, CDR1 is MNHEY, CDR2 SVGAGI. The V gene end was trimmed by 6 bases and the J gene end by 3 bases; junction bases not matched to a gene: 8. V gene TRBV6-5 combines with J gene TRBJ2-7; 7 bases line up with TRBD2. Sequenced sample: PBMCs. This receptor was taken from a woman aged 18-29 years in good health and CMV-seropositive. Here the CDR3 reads CASSRTRGNYEQYF. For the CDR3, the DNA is TGTGCCAGCAGCCGGACTAGGGGCAACTACGAGCAGTACTTC.